This T cell receptor beta chain came from a study of tumor-infiltrating lymphocytes in primary liver carcinoma. Background on the study: The study enrolled male and female patients aged 30 to 69 years. Overall study results and limits: Tumors had a significantly higher top-250-clone fraction than blood (p = 0.039).

Remarks on this clonotype: Its antigen is not known.

A primer matching the constant region was used to make TCR beta cDNA from around 460 ng of total RNA. For TCR beta, libraries were produced by three nested multiplex PCR rounds using slightly modified ARM-PCR. With TRBV1-TRBV30 forward primers and a C-beta reverse primer, the first two PCR rounds were run for roughly 10 cycles each. Each CDR3 protein gets one entry after TCRdb re-called the multiplex PCR reads with MiXCR. The table includes 85,000 to 100,000 distinct CDR3 sequences, approximately 68% detected once. RNA and DNA were co-extracted from about 20-30 mg of unsorted bulk tissue. Those patients suffered from chronic HBV infection and were treatment-naive. With V trimmed by 4 bases and J by 0 bases, 12 bases remained unmatched. Germline loops: CDR1 LNHDA, CDR2 SQIVND (reference sequence). This CDR3 has 18 residues.

This receptor was identified in a man in his forties with primary liver carcinoma and hepatitis B virus infection. This chain uses TRBV19 with TRBJ2-1; TRBD2 aligns across 7 bases. Specimen: tumor-adjacent normal liver tissue. The CDR3 DNA is TGTGCCAGTAGTACCTCAGGAGTCCAGCGGGGCTCCTACAATGAGCAGTTCTTC. Protein: CASSTSGVQRGSYNEQFF.